The 19 T cell receptor beta chains given below trace back to one sample, sequenced in a study of T-cell memory formation after mild COVID-19. TCRdb processed the 5' RACE reads anew with MiXCR; each CDR3 protein has one entry. Here the sample spans more than 150,000 distinct CDR3 sequences, about 18% being singletons. The specimen was PBMCs or a T cell subset sorted from them (not recorded which). The receptors come from a man aged 18 to 29 who had mild COVID-19 (a few samples of this study predate the infection). Cell type and time point are not known.

This rearrangement joins TRBV7-3 to TRBJ2-5; 8 bases align to TRBD1. Germline V lookup: CDR1 SGHTA, CDR2 FQGTGA. J gave up 5 bases and V 5 bases, and 4 bases lay outside the gene matches. CDR3 length: 13 residues. The CDR3 reads CASSLQGDETQYF. CDR3 bases: TGTGCCAGCAGCCTACAGGGGGACGAGACCCAGTACTTC.

The rearrangement uses TRBV20-1 and TRBJ2-7; 10 bases line up with TRBD1. J was trimmed by 7 bases and V by 6 bases; bases with no gene match: 9. The CDR3 length is 13 residues. Per germline, CDR1 DFQATT and CDR2 SNEGSKA (reference sequence). CDR3 residues: CSATGQGVWEQYF. As DNA, the CDR3 is TGCAGTGCGACCGGACAGGGGGTCTGGGAGCAGTACTTC.

This clonotype occurred many times. V is TRBV5-1 and J is TRBJ2-1; no firm D call. Germline V gene data show CDR1 as SGHRS and CDR2 as YFSETQ. Trimming left V 4 bases short and J 7 bases short, with 12 bases between. This CDR3 comprises 13 residues. In DNA, the CDR3 is TGCGCCAGCAGCCCGACGGGCGGTAATGAGCAGTTCTTC. Translating gives CASSPTGGNEQFF. The full variable domain, rest sourced from reference TRBV5-1 and TRBJ2-1, is KAGVTQTPRYLIKTRGQQVTLSCSPISGHRSVSWYQQTPGQGLQFLFEYFSETQRNKGNFPGRFSGRQFSNSRSEMNVSTLELGDSALYLCASSPTGGNEQFFGPGTRLTVL.

The chain employs TRBV25-1 and TRBJ2-1; D is perhaps TRBD2 (5 bases). The germline V gene has CDR1 MGHDK and CDR2 SYGVNS. V lost 0 bases and J 7 bases, leaving 10 bases between the germline ends. The CDR3 consists of 14 residues. In nucleotides, the CDR3 is TGTGCCAGCAGTGAATATGCAGCGGTTAATGAGCAGTTCTTC. This gives the protein CASSEYAAVNEQFF.

This clonotype was recorded many times. The chain is built from TRBV4-1 and TRBJ2-3; D is undetermined. Trimming cost V 1 base and J 3 bases, with 14 bases left between them. CDR3 length: 16 residues. Germline loops: CDR1 MGHRA, CDR2 YSYEKL. CDR3 DNA sequence: TGCGCCAGCAGCCAAGCACCTTGGGCCACTACAGATACGCAGTATTTT. It specifies CASSQAPWATTDTQYF.

The chain carries TRBV7-2 and TRBJ2-3; D gene uncertain. V was pared by 3 bases and J by 7 bases, with 8 bases between. This CDR3 has 12 amino acids. Germline assignment: CDR1 SGHTA and CDR2 FQGNSA. The CDR3 is CASSLGRNTQYF. CDR3 sequence (DNA): TGTGCCAGCAGCTTGGGCCGGAATACGCAGTATTTT.

This clonotype was observed a few times. This chain joins TRBV7-6 and TRBJ1-5; 8 bases match TRBD1. Germline V lookup: CDR1 SGHVS, CDR2 FNYEAQ. The CDR3 covers 15 residues. Unmatched junction bases numbered 10, after V lost 5 bases and J lost 7 bases. For the CDR3, the DNA is TGTGCCAGCAGCCAAATGACAGGGGTAAACCAGCCCCAGCATTTT. Translated: CASSQMTGVNQPQHF.

The chain has TRBV10-3 and TRBJ2-5; 7 bases agree with TRBD1. With V trimmed by 10 bases and J by 2 bases, 13 bases remained unmatched. The CDR3 covers 15 residues. Germline assignment: CDR1 ENHRY and CDR2 SYGVKD. CDR3 in amino acids: CATRTQGTGQETQYF. CDR3 nucleotide sequence: TGTGCCACGCGAACACAGGGGACGGGGCAAGAGACCCAGTACTTC.

The rearrangement links TRBV3-1 to TRBJ1-2, with 7 positions matching TRBD1. This CDR3 has 12 amino acids. CDR1 is LGHDT, CDR2 YNNKEL, per germline (reference sequence). Germline trimming cut 5 bases from V and 7 bases from J; bases unmatched to any gene: 4. The CDR3 DNA reads TGTGCCAGCAGCAACAGGGGTGCTGGCTACACCTTC. The encoded protein is CASSNRGAGYTF.

There are a few counts of this clonotype. The gene calls are TRBV18 and TRBJ2-7; 7 bases are a match to TRBD1. The V gene's germline CDR1 is KGHSH and CDR2 LQKENI. This CDR3 has 14 residues. J gave up 0 bases and V 6 bases, and 5 bases lay outside the gene matches. The CDR3 region has the DNA TGTGCCAGCTCCCCTGGGACAGTCTCCTACGAGCAGTACTTC. It codes for CASSPGTVSYEQYF.

V usage is TRBV7-3 and J usage is TRBJ2-5; D is possibly TRBD2 (5 bases). The CDR3 sequence is 15 residues long. Trimming took 5 bases from V and 5 from J, leaving 18 bases between them. Germline lookup yields CDR1 SGHTA and CDR2 FQGTGA. The CDR3, as DNA: TGTGCCAGCAGCCCAACCGAGGGTCCATGGGAGACCCAGTACTTC. Protein sequence: CASSPTEGPWETQYF.

In this sample, this clonotype turned up a few times. The V call is TRBV20-1, the J call TRBJ2-7; possibly TRBD1 or TRBD2 for D (5 bases each). The CDR3 is made up of 13 amino acids. CDR1 and CDR2 from the germline V gene are DFQATT and SNEGSKA (reference sequence). Trimming stripped 7 bases from V and 4 bases from J, with 17 bases between. The CDR3 sequence: CSVPGRVQYEQYV. The CDR3, as DNA: TGCAGTGTTCCGGGACGGGTACAGTACGAGCAGTACGTC.

The genes are TRBV29-1 and TRBJ1-1; 10 bases are a match to TRBD1. Germline lookup yields CDR1 SQVTM and CDR2 ANQGSEA. J lost 11 bases, V lost 7 bases, and 13 bases had no gene match. The CDR3 consists of 13 residues. CDR3 bases: TGCAGCGCCATTCAACCGGGACAGGGGTTGGCTTTCTTT. It yields the protein CSAIQPGQGLAFF. Variable domain in full (rest from reference TRBV29-1 and TRBJ1-1): SAVISQKPSRDICQRGTSLTIQCQVDSQVTMMFWYRQQPGQSLTLIATANQGSEATYESGFVIDKFPISRPNLTFSTLTVSNMSPEDSSIYLCSAIQPGQGLAFFGQGTRLTVV.

The gene calls are TRBV6-6 and TRBJ2-5, with 7 bases identical to TRBD2. Germline V gives CDR1 MNHNY, CDR2 SVGAGI (reference sequence). V was pared by 0 bases and J by 4 bases, with 8 bases of the junction left unmatched. The CDR3 spans 16 residues. CDR3 sequence: CASSYSYGLVGETQYF. CDR3 sequence (DNA): TGTGCCAGCAGTTACTCCTACGGACTAGTTGGAGAGACCCAGTACTTC.

This clonotype was picked up a small number of times. The rearrangement links TRBV5-5 to TRBJ2-7, with TRBD1 identical over 9 bases. The germline gives CDR1 SGHKS, CDR2 YYEKEE (reference sequence). J was trimmed by 5 bases and V by 0 bases; bases with no gene match: 9. This CDR3 has 16 amino acids. CDR3 sequence: CASSLAGTGQVHEQYF. CDR3 sequence (DNA): TGTGCCAGCAGCTTGGCCGGGACAGGGCAAGTCCACGAGCAGTACTTC.

CDR3 DNA sequence: TGTGCCAGCAGCGCGCCGGGACTAGCGGAGACCCAGTACTTC. It codes for CASSAPGLAETQYF. V is TRBV9 and J is TRBJ2-5; TRBD2 aligns across 10 bases. Germline CDR1 reads SGDLS; CDR2 reads YYNGEE. The length of the CDR3 is 14 residues. V dropped 3 bases and J dropped 5; count of bases not matched to a gene: 4.

This clonotype was counted only a few times. The chain recombines TRBV29-1 with TRBJ2-3, with 7 bases aligning to TRBD2. Germline-derived CDR1 and CDR2 are SQVTM and ANQGSEA. With 6 bases clipped from V and 3 bases from J, the junction kept 6 bases outside the gene matches. The CDR3 contains 13 residues. The CDR3: CSVAGRWTDTQYF. Written as DNA, the CDR3 is TGCAGCGTCGCCGGGAGGTGGACAGATACGCAGTATTTT.

The chain links TRBV12-3 or TRBV12-4 to TRBJ2-3; possible D gene TRBD1, 5 bases. V lost 4 bases and J lost 4, with 12 bases in between. CDR3 length: 14 amino acids. Written as DNA, the CDR3 is TGTGCCAGCAGTTCCGCTAGGGGCGCAGATACGCAGTATTTT. Its translation: CASSSARGADTQYF.

This clonotype was observed a handful of times. V usage is TRBV5-1 and J usage is TRBJ2-5; 8 bases align to TRBD2. The V segment lost 2 bases and the J segment 3 bases; nucleotides outside the gene matches: 9. The CDR3 length is 16 residues. Germline V gene data show CDR1 as SGHRS and CDR2 as YFSETQ. Written as DNA, the CDR3 is TGCGCCAGCAGCTTTGGAGGCAGCGGGGGAGAAGAGACCCAGTACTTC. It translates to CASSFGGSGGEETQYF. The variable domain in full, with the rest retrieved from reference TRBV5-1 and TRBJ2-5, is KAGVTQTPRYLIKTRGQQVTLSCSPISGHRSVSWYQQTPGQGLQFLFEYFSETQRNKGNFPGRFSGRQFSNSRSEMNVSTLELGDSALYLCASSFGGSGGEETQYFGPGTRLLVL.